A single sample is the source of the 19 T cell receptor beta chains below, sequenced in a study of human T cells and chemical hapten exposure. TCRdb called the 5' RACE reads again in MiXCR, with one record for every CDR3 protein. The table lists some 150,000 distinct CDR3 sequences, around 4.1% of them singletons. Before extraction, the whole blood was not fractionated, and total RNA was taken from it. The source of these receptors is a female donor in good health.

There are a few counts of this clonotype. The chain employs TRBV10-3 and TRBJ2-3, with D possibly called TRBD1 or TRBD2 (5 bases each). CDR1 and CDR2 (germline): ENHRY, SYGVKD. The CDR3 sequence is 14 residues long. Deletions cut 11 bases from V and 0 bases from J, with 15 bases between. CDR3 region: CAGRRDPSTDTQYF. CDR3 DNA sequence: TGTGCCGGACGACGGGACCCTAGCACAGATACGCAGTATTTT.

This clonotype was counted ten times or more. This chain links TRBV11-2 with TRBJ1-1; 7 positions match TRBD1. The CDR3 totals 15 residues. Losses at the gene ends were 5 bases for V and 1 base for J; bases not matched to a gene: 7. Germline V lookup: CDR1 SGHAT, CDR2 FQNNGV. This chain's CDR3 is CASSPLTGPNTEAFF. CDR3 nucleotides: TGTGCCAGCAGCCCCCTGACAGGGCCGAACACTGAAGCTTTCTTT.

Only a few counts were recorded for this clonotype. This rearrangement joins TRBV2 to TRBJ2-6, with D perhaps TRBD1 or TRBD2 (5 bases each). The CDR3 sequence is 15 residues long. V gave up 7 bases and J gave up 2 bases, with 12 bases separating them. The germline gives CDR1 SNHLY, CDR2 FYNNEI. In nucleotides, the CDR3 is TGTGCCAGCACCGAACTGGGGGCTGGGGCCAACGTCCTGACTTTC. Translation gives CASTELGAGANVLTF. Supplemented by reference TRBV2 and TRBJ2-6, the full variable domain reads EPEVTQTPSHQVTQMGQEVILRCVPISNHLYFYWYRQILGQKVEFLVSFYNNEISEKSEIFDDQFSVERPDGSNFTLKIRSTKLEDSAMYFCASTELGAGANVLTFGAGSRLTVL.

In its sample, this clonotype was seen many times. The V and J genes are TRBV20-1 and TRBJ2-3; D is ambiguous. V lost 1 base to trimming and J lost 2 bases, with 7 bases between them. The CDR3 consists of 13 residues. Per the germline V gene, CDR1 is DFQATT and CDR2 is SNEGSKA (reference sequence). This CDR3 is CSARGDTTDTQYF. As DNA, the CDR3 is TGCAGTGCTAGAGGAGACACCACAGATACGCAGTATTTT.

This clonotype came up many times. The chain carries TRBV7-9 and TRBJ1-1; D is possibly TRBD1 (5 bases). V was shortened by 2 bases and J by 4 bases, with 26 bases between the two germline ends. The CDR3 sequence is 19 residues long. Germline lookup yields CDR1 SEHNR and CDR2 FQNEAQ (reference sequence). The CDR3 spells CASSLRGGGARDLSTEAFF. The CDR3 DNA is TGTGCCAGCAGCTTAAGAGGCGGGGGAGCTAGGGACCTGAGCACTGAAGCTTTCTTT.

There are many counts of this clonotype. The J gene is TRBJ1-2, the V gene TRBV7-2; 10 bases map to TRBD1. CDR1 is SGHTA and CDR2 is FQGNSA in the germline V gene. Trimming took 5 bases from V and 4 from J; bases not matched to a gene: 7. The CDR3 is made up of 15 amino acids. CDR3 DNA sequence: TGTGCCAGCAGCCGACAGGGGGCGCGGGGCTATGGCTACACCTTC. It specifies CASSRQGARGYGYTF.

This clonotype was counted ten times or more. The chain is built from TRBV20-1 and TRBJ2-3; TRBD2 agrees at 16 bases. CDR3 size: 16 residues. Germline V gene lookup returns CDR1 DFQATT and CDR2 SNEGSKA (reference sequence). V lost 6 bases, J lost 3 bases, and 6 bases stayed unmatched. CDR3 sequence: CSAPGTSGGGTDTQYF. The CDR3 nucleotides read TGCAGTGCCCCTGGGACTAGCGGGGGGGGGACAGATACGCAGTATTTT.

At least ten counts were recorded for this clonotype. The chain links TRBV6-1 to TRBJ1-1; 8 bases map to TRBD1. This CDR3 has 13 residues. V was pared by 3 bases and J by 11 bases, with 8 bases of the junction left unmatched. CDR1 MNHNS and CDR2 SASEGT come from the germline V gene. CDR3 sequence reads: CASSDRTGLRAFF. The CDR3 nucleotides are TGTGCCAGCAGTGACAGGACAGGGCTACGGGCTTTCTTT.

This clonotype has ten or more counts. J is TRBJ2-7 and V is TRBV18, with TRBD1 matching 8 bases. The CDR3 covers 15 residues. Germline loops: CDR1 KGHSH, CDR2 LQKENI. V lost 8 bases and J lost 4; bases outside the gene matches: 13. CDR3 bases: TGTGCCAGCAACAAGCGACAGGGGAGAAGTTACGAGCAGTACTTC. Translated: CASNKRQGRSYEQYF.

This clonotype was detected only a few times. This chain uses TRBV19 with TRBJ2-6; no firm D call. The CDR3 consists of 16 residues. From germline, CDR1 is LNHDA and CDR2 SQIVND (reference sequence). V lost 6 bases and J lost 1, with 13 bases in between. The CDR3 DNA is TGTGCCAGTAGACAGCCCATCGGATCTGGGGCCAACGTCCTGACTTTC. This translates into CASRQPIGSGANVLTF. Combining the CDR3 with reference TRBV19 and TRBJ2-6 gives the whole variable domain DGGITQSPKYLFRKEGQNVTLSCEQNLNHDAMYWYRQDPGQGLRLIYYSQIVNDFQKGDIAEGYSVSREKKESFPLTVTSAQKNPTAFYLCASRQPIGSGANVLTFGAGSRLTVL.

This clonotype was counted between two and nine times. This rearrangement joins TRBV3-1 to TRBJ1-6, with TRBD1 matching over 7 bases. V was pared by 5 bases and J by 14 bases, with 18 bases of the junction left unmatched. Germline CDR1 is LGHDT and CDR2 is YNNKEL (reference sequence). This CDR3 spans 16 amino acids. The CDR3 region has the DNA TGTGCCAGCAGCGAGTACGCGGGACAGAGTCCTGTGGCCCTCCACTTT. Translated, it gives CASSEYAGQSPVALHF.

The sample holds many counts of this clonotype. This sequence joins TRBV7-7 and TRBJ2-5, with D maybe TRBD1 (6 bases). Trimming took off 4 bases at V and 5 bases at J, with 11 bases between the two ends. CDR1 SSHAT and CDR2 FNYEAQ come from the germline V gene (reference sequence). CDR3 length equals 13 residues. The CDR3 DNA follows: TGTGCCAGCAGCTCCACAGGGACGGAGACCCAGTACTTC. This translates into CASSSTGTETQYF.

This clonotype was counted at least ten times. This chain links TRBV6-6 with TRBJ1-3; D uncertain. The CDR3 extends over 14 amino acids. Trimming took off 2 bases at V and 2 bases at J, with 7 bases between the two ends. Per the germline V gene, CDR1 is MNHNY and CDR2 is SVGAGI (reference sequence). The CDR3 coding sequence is TGTGCCAGCAGTTACGTTAAGGCTGGAAACACCATATATTTT. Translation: CASSYVKAGNTIYF.

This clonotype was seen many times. CDR3 in amino acids: CASSLYPRGPYEQYF. The CDR3 DNA reads TGTGCCAGCAGCTTATATCCCAGGGGGCCCTACGAGCAGTACTTC. The V and J genes are TRBV7-9 and TRBJ2-7; 8 bases line up with TRBD1. V shed 2 bases, J shed 2 bases, and the junction held 5 bases outside the gene matches. The CDR3 runs 15 residues. The germline gives CDR1 SEHNR, CDR2 FQNEAQ (reference sequence). Filled out from reference TRBV7-9 and TRBJ2-7, the complete variable domain reads DTGVSQNPRHKITKRGQNVTFRCDPISEHNRLYWYRQTLGQGPEFLTYFQNEAQLEKSRLLSDRFSAERPKGSFSTLEIQRTEQGDSAMYLCASSLYPRGPYEQYFGPGTRLTVT.

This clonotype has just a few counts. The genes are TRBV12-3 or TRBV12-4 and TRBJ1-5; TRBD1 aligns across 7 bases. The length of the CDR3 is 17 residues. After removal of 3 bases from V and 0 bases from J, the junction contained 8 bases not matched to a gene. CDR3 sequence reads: CASSFGDRFYSNQPQHF. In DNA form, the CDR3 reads TGTGCCAGCAGTTTCGGGGACAGATTTTATAGCAATCAGCCCCAGCATTTT.

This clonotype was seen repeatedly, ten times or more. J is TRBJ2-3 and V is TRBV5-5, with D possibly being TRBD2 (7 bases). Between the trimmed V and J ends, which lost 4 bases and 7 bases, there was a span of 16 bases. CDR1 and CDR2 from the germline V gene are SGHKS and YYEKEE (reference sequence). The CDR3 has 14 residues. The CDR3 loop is CASSPGAGANTQYF. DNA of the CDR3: TGTGCCAGCAGCCCCGGGGCGGGGGCAAATACGCAGTATTTT. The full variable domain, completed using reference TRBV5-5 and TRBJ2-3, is DAGVTQSPTHLIKTRGQQVTLRCSPISGHKSVSWYQQVLGQGPQFIFQYYEKEERGRGNFPDRFSARQFPNYSSELNVNALLLGDSALYLCASSPGAGANTQYFGPGTRLTVL.

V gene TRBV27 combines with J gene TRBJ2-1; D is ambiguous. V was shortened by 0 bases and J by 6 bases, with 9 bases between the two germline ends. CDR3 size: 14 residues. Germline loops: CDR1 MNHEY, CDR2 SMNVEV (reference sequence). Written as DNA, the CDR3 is TGTGCCAGCAGTTTATCAGTGGCAGTCAATGAGCAGTTCTTC. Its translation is CASSLSVAVNEQFF.

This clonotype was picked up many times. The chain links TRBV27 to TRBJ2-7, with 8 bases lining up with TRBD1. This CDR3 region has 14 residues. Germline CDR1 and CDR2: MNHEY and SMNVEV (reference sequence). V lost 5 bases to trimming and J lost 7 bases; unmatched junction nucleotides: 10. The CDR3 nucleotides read TGTGCCAGCAGTCAAGACAGGGGAGGCTGGGAGCAGTACTTC. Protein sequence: CASSQDRGGWEQYF.

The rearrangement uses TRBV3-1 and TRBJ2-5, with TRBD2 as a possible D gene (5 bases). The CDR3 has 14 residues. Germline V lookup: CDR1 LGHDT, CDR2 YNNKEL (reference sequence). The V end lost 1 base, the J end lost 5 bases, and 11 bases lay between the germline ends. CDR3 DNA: TGTGCCAGCAGCCAAGCTAGCTTGGAGGAGACCCAGTACTTC. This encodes CASSQASLEETQYF.